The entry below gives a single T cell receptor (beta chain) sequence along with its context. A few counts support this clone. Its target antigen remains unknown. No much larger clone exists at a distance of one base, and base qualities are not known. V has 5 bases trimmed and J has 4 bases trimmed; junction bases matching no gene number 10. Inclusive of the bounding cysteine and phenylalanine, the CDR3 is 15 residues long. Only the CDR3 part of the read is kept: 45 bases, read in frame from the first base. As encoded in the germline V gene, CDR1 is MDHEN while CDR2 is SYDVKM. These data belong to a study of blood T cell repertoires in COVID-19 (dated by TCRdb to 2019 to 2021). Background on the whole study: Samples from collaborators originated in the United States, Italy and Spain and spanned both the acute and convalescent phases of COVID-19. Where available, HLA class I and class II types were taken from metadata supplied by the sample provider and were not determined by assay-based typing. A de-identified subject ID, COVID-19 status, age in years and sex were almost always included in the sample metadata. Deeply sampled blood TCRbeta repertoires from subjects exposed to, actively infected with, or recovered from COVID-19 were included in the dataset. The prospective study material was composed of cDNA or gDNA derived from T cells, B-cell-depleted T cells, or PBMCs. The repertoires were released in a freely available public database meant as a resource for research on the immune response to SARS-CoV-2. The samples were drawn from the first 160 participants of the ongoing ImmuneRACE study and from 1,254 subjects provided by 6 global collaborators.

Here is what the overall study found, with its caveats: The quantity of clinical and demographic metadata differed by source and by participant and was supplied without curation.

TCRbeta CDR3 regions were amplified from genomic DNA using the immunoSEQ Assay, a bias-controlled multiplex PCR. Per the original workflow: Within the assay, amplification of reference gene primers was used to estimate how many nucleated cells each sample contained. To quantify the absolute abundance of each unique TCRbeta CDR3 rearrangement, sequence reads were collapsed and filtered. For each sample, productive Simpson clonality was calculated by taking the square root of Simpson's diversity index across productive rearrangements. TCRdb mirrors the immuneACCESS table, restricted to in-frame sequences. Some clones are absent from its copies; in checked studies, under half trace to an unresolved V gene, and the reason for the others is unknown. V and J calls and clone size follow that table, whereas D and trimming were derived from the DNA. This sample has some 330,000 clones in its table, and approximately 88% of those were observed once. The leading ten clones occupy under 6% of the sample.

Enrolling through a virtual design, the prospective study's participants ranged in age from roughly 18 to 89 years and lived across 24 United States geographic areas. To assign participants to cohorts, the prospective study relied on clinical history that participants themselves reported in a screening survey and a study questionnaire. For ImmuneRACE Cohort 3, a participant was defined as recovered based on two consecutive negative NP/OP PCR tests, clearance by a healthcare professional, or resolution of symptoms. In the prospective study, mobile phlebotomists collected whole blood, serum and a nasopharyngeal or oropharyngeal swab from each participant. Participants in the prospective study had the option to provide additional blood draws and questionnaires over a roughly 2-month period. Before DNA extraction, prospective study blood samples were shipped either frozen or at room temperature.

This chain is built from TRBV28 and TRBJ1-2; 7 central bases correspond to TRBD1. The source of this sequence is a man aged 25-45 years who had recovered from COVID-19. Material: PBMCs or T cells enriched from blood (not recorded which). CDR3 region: CASSAGQQFFYGYTF. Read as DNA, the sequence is TGTGCCAGCAGTGCGGGACAGCAGTTTTTCTATGGCTACACCTTC.